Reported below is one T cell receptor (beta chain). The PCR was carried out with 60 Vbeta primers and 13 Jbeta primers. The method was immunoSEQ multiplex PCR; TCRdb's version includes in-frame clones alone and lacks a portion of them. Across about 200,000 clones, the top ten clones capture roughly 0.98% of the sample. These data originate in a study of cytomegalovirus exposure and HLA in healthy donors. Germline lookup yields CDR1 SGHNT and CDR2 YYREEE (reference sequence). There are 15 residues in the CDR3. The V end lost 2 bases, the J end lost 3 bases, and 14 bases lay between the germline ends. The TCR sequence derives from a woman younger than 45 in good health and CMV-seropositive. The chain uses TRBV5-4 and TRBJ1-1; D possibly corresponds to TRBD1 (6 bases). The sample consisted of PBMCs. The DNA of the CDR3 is TGTGCCAGCAGCTTCGCTTCCAGGGGAGACACTGAAGCTTTCTTT. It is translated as CASSFASRGDTEAFF. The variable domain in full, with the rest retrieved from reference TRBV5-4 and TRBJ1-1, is ETGVTQSPTHLIKTRGQQVTLRCSSQSGHNTVSWYQQALGQGPQFIFQYYREEENGRGNFPPRFSGLQFPNYSSELNVNALELDDSALYLCASSFASRGDTEAFFGQGTRLTVV.